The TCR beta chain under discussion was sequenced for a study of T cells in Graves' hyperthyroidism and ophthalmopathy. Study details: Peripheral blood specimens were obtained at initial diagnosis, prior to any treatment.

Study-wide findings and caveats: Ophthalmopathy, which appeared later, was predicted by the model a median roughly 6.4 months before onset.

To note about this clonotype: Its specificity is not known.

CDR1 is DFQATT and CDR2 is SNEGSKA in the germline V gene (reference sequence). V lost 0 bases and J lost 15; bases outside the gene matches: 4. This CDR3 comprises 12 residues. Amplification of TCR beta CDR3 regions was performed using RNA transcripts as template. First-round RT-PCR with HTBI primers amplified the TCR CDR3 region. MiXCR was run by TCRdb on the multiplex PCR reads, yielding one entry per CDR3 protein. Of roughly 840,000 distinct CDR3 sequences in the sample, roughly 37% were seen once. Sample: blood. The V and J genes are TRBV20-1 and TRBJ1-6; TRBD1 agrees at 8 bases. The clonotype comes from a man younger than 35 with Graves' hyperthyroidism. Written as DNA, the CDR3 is TGCAGTGCTAGAGATGGACAGGGCCTCCTCCACTTT. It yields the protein CSARDGQGLLHF.